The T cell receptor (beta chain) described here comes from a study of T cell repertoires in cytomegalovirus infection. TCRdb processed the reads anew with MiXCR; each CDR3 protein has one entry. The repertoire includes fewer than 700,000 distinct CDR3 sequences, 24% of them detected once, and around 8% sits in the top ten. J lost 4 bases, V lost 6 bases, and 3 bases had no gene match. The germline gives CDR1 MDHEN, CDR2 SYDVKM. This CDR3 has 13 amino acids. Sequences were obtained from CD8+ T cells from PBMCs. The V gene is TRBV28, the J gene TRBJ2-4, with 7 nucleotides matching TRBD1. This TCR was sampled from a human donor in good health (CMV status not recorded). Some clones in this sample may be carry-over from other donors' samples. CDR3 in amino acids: CASSRDRKNIQYF. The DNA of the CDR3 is TGTGCCAGCAGCCGGGACAGAAAAAACATTCAGTACTTC.